This T cell receptor beta chain was sequenced in a study of PD-1 blockade in classical Hodgkin lymphoma. Time point of the sample: newly diagnosed, previously untreated cHL patient sample. Through magnetic negative selection, CD8+ T cells were separated from PBMCs that had been thawed. Germline-derived CDR1 and CDR2 are MNHEY and SMNVEV (reference sequence). Trimming left V 0 bases short and J 4 bases short, with 6 bases between. This CDR3 comprises 13 residues. Generated by immunoSEQ multiplex PCR, the TCRdb table keeps only in-frame clones and is missing some. Of 21,000 or so clones in the sample, 80% to 90% were seen once.

The sample consisted of CD8+ T cells from blood. This TCR came from a human donor with classical Hodgkin lymphoma. The chain carries TRBV27 and TRBJ2-5; D uncertain. CDR3 DNA: TGTGCCAGCAGTTTATCACGTGTAGAGACCCAGTACTTC. It specifies CASSLSRVETQYF.